This section outlines one TCR beta chain sequence together with its context. There is no known antigen for this receptor. Base quality data are lacking; no much larger clone is found one base away. Library prep was done by the immunoSEQ multiplex PCR assay. Adaptive Biotechnologies carried out high-throughput TCR-beta CDR3 sequencing of genomic DNA for most patients. Processing in the source paper ran as follows. Adaptive's ImmunoSEQ software was the source of the TCR sequencing data for 18 patients, while a few other patients were processed with MiXCR and VDJtools. Because the origin of CDR3 nucleotide sequences shared between donor and recipient could not be assigned, those sequences were removed. To count as alloreactive, a clone needed at least 2-fold expansion over unstimulated cells and a minimum CFSE-low frequency of 0.002% (template counts) or 0.001% (read counts). A clone was considered mappable if detected in the sequenced pre-transplant spleen, lymph node, or MLR CFSE-low populations of the donor or recipient. The cumulative frequency of alloreactive clones was calculated as a percentage of all sequences, weighted by copy number. This is the immuneACCESS table as TCRdb keeps it, with only in-frame sequences that have V and J called. A part of the clones is gone; compared with another copy, unresolved V genes explain less than half, and the rest is unexplained. The V and J calls and the clone size are those of that table, but D and trimming were determined from the DNA. The sample yields under 45,000 clones; roughly 93% were counted once. The ten most abundant clones make up less than 4.5% of the sample.

Blood samples were collected up to 4 times in the first month after transplant and then at least monthly when available. The data belong to a study of graft-versus-host responses after intestinal transplantation (dated by TCRdb to about 2021). About the full investigation: Recipients received multivisceral, liver-intestinal, or isolated intestinal transplants. To identify alloreactive clones, pre-transplant mixed lymphocyte reaction products were sequenced and then compared with unstimulated pre-transplant donor and recipient T cells. Every recipient was given anti-thymocyte globulin induction, followed by approximately 3 years of maintenance tacrolimus and steroids. Instead of going to the commercial service, samples from a few later patients were sequenced in-house on an Illumina MiSeq and processed with MiXCR. The cohort enrolled about two dozen intestinal transplant recipients, one of whom was a retransplant, and 3 patients without pretransplant specimens were excluded. Graft-versus-host and host-versus-graft alloreactive T cell clones were tracked in the graft, circulation and bone marrow after intestinal transplantation using bulk TCR-beta CDR3 sequencing. A peak of at least 4% donor T cells among recipient peripheral blood mononuclear cells was the definition used for donor T cell macrochimerism. Overall results and qualifications from the work: GvH clones turned up in recipient bone marrow, with some appearing earlier in ileal mucosa or blood, a pattern consistent with an intestinal mucosal origin. Early after transplant, declines in HvG clones were associated with peak levels of circulating GvH clones. In the allografts of patients with donor T cell macrochimerism, GvH to HvG T cell clonal ratios were high. The relatively low number and heterogeneity of intestinal transplant patients limited the conclusions.

The cysteine opens and the phenylalanine closes a CDR3 of 16 amino acids. The sequence is cut down to CDR3 DNA, 48 bases in frame from base 1. Trimming costs V 1 base and J 5 bases, and their ends lie 16 bases apart. CDR1 SGHRS and CDR2 YFSETQ were looked up in the germline V gene. The receptor was derived from a human patient who received an intestinal transplant, so some T cells may come from the graft donor. This receptor chain uses TRBV5-1 and TRBJ2-1; the D element could tentatively be TRBD1 or TRBD2, as 5 bases agree for each. The sample here was PBMCs, taken approximately 740 days after intestinal transplantation. The CDR3 protein: CASSLRRGHTNNEQFF. The nucleotides read TGCGCCAGCAGCTTGCGCCGGGGCCATACAAACAATGAGCAGTTCTTC.